The present T cell receptor (beta chain) was sequenced within a study of T cells in Graves' hyperthyroidism and ophthalmopathy (dated by TCRdb to between 2019 and 2020). Looking at the study overall: Peripheral blood was collected at initial diagnosis, before any treatment. To identify TCR V-J signatures that set the groups apart, the researchers used a discovery cohort of more than 95 patients, made up of roughly 45 with Graves' ophthalmopathy and 57 with stable Graves' hyperthyroidism. The 75 to 100 discovery patients were randomly divided into training and test sets at a 7:3 ratio. TCR Vbeta CDR3 sequencing of 135 peripheral blood samples (43 ophthalmopathy, 75 hyperthyroidism and approximately 17 progressor patients) is reported in the paper. An independent validation cohort of under 20 hyperthyroidism patients and about 16 patients who later progressed to ophthalmopathy tested prospective prediction of ophthalmopathy. The study also compared thyroid tissue and blood T-cell repertoires from roughly six Graves' hyperthyroidism patients. After blood sampling, hyperthyroidism patients were treated with methimazole at a starting dose of 30 mg daily, and ophthalmopathy patients were treated with high-dose intravenous methylprednisolone. What the work shows at the level of the full study, not this receptor alone: In validation, the model predicted progression to ophthalmopathy with roughly 66% sensitivity and 72.22% specificity, a median of approximately 6.5 months before onset. Blood samples also contained most of the expanded thyroid clonotypes (frequency above 0.001), which suggests that blood repertoires may reflect thyroid immune responses. A model built on a 13 V-J signature distinguished ophthalmopathy from stable hyperthyroidism, reaching 85% to 90% sensitivity and 81% to 83% specificity in cross-validation and 80%/75% in testing. Sample size was not statistically predetermined, and blinding of investigators to group allocation was not performed.

A remark on this clonotype: Its antigen is not yet known. No quality values exist for individual bases; no much larger clone is one base distant.

The TCR beta CDR3 regions were amplified from RNA transcripts. For the first round of RT-PCR on the TCR CDR3, the HTBI primer set was used together with the Qiagen OneStep RT-PCR kit. A second multiplex PCR round built the libraries, followed by size selection and purification. The libraries were sequenced on an Illumina HiSeq2000 using paired-end 100 bp reads. The paper's processing steps were these. SOAPnuke was used to process the raw data, with reads discarded if the reads contained adapters or uncalled bases, had a mean Phred below 15, or lacked an exact constant-primer or identifier match. High-quality paired reads were merged using COPE v1.2.5, and each unique nucleotide sequence was defined as a clonotype. MiTCR v1.1 was used to align the clonotypes against IMGT TRBV, TRBD and TRBJ reference segments. The analysis was restricted to V-J combinations with a frequency above 0.0001, which together covered 99% to 99.2% of the repertoires. A TCS score was defined as the ratio of F50 (clonal expansion) to E x V (chaos), with BLOSUM62-based TCRdist applied between CDR3 peptides within each V-J. Welch's t-statistics and random forest reduced 500 to 550 V-J features to 13, which were used in a naive Bayes classifier (R e1071). TCRdb trimmed public reads at Q25 via fastp, called clones via MiXCR and kept in-frame beta chains. Entries are consolidated by CDR3 protein sequence, retaining the most common genes and DNA. The authors' filters were not applied to this entry. Across this sample there are about 290,000 distinct CDR3 sequences, with 13% seen only once. The leading ten clones occupy 7.5% to 8% of the sample.

V ends up 3 bases short and J 4 bases short, with an unmatched junction base count of 3. CDR1 and CDR2 are read off the germline V gene (reference sequence) as MNHEY and SMNVEV. The CDR3 runs 16 residues from the cysteine to the phenylalanine. Only the CDR3 DNA is retained, 48 bases long and in frame from the first base. Hyperthyroidism patients were newly diagnosed, had a disease duration of under 2 months, and were aged 18 to 65 years. Exclusion was applied to patients with uncontrolled infections, other autoimmune diseases, pregnancy or lactation. Diagnoses relied on clinical symptoms, serum thyroxine and TRAb, thyroid ultrasound and orbital computed tomography. Blood from progressor patients was drawn when they were first diagnosed with hyperthyroidism, before any ophthalmopathy symptoms appeared. PBMCs were isolated from 10 ml of fresh peripheral blood by Ficoll-Paque density gradient centrifugation. Progressor patients were initially diagnosed with Graves' hyperthyroidism and developed ophthalmopathy during follow-up. Total RNA was extracted using Trizol reagent, and RNA quality was assessed on an Agilent 2100 Bioanalyzer.

In this chain, TRBV27 is recombined with TRBJ2-1; TRBD2 matches 13 bases in the middle. Material for sequencing was blood. This clonotype was sampled from a woman aged 25 to 39 with Graves' hyperthyroidism that later progressed to Graves' ophthalmopathy. Here the CDR3 is given as CASSLGTSGIYNEQFF. Read as DNA, the sequence is TGTGCCAGCAGTTTGGGGACTAGCGGGATTTACAATGAGCAGTTCTTC.